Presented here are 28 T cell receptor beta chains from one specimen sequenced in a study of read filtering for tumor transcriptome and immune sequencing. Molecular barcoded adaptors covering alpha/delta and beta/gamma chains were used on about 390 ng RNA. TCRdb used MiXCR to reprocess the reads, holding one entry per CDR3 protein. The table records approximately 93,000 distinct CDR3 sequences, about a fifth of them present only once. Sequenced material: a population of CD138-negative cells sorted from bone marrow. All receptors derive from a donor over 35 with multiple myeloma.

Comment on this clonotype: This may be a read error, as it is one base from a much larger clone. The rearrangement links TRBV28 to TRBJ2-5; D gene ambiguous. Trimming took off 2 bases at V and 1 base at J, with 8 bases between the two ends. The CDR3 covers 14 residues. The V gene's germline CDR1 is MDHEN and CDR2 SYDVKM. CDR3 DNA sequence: TGTGCCAGCAGTTTACCGCACTTCCAAGAGACCCAGTACTTC. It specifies CASSLPHFQETQYF.

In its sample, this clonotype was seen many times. CDR3 sequence reads: CASSLPGPYNEQFF. CDR3 in DNA: TGTGCCAGCAGCTTGCCGGGGCCGTACAATGAGCAGTTCTTC. This chain links TRBV7-9 with TRBJ2-1; D assignment may be TRBD1 or TRBD2 (5 bases each). Germline CDR1 and CDR2: SEHNR and FQNEAQ (reference sequence). V was trimmed by 3 bases and J by 4 bases, leaving 10 bases between them. The CDR3 is 14 residues long.

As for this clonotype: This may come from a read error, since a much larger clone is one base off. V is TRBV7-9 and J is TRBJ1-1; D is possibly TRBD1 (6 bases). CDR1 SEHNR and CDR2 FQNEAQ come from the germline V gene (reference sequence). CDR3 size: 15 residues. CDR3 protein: CASSLGTEKNTETFF. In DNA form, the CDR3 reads TGTGCCAGCAGCTTAGGGACAGAGAAGAACACTGAAACTTTCTTT.

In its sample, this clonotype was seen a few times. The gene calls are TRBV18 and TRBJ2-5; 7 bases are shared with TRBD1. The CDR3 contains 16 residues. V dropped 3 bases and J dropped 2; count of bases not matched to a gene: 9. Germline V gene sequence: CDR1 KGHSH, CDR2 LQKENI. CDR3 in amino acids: CASSPHQGQNQETQYF. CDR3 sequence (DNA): TGTGCCAGCTCACCCCACCAGGGACAGAATCAAGAGACCCAGTACTTC.

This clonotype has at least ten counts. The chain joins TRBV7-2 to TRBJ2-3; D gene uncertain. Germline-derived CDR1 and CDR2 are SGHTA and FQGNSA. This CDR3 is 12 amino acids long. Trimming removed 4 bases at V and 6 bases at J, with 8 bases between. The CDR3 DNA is TGTGCCAGCAGCTCCTACGCGGATACGCAGTATTTT. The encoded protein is CASSSYADTQYF.

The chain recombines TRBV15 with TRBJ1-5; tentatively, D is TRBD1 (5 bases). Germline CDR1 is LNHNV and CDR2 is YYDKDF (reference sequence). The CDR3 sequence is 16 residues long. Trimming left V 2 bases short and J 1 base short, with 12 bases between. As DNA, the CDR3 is TGTGCCACCAGCAGATCTCAGGGTATAAGCAATCAGCCCCAGCATTTT. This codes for CATSRSQGISNQPQHF.

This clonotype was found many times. Here the CDR3 reads CASSNGQGWSGNTIYF. The CDR3 coding sequence is TGTGCCAGCAGTAACGGACAGGGGTGGTCTGGAAACACCATATATTTT. The chain carries TRBV27 and TRBJ1-3; 9 bases are a match to TRBD1. Germline V lookup: CDR1 MNHEY, CDR2 SMNVEV (reference sequence). This CDR3 comprises 16 residues. J lost 1 base, V lost 5 bases, and 6 bases had no gene match.

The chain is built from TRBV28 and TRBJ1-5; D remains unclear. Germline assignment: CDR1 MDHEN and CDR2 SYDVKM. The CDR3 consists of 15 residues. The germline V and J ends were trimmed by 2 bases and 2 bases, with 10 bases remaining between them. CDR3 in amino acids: CASSLGEVGNQPQHF. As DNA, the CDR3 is TGTGCCAGCAGTTTAGGGGAGGTAGGCAATCAGCCCCAGCATTTT. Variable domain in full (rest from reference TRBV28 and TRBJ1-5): DVKVTQSSRYLVKRTGEKVFLECVQDMDHENMFWYRQDPGLGLRLIYFSYDVKMKEKGDIPEGYSVSREKKERFSLILESASTNQTSMYLCASSLGEVGNQPQHFGDGTRLSIL.

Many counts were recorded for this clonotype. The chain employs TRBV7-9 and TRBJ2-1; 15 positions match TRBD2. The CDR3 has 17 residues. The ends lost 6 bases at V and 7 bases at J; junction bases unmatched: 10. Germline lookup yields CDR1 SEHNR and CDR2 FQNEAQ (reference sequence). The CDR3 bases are TGTGCCAGCAGAGGGACTAGCGGGGGGTTCCTCTTTAATGAGCAGTTCTTC. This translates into CASRGTSGGFLFNEQFF.

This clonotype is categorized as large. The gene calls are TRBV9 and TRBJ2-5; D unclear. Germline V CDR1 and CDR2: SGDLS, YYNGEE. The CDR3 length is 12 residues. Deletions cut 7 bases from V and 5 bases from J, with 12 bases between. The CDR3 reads CASGSSMETQYF. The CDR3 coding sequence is TGTGCCAGCGGTAGCTCCATGGAGACCCAGTACTTC.

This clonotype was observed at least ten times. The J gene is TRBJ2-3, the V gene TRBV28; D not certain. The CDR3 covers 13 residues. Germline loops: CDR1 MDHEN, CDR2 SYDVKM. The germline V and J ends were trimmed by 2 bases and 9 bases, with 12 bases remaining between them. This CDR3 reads CASSLNPDGTQYF. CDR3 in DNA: TGTGCCAGCAGTTTAAATCCGGACGGGACGCAGTATTTT.

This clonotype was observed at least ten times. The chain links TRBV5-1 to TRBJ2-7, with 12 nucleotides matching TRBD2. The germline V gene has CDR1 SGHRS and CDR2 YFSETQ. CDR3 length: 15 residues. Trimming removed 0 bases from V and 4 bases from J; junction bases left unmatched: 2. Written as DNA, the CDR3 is TGCGCCAGCAGCTTGGGGACTAGCGGGGATTACGAGCAGTACTTC. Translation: CASSLGTSGDYEQYF.

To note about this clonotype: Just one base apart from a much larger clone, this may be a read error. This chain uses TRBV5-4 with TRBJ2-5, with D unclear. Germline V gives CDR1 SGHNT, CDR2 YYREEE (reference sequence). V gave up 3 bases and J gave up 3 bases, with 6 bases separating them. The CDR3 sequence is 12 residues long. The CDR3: CASSSTEETQYF. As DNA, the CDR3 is TGTGCCAGCAGCTCAACGGAAGAGACCCAGTACTTC.

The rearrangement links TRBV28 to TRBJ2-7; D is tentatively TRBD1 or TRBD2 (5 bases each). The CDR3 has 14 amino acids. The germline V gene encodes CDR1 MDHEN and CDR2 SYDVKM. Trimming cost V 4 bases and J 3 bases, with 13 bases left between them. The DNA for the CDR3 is TGTGCCAGCAGTTACCGGGACGGACTCTACGAGCAGTACTTC. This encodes CASSYRDGLYEQYF.

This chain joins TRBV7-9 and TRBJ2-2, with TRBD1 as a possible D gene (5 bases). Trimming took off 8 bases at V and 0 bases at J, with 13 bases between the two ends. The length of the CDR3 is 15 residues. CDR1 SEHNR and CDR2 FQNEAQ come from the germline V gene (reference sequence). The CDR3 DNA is TGTGCCAGCGTCTCGACAGACGCGAACACCGGGGAGCTGTTTTTT. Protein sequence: CASVSTDANTGELFF. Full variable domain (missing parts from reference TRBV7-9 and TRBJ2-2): DTGVSQNPRHKITKRGQNVTFRCDPISEHNRLYWYRQTLGQGPEFLTYFQNEAQLEKSRLLSDRFSAERPKGSFSTLEIQRTEQGDSAMYLCASVSTDANTGELFFGEGSRLTVL.

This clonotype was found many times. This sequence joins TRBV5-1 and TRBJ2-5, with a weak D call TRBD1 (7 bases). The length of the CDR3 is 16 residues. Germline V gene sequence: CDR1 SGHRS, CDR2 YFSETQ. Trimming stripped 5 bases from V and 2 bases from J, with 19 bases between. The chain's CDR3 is CASRTYRGGVQETQYF. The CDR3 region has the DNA TGCGCCAGCAGAACTTACAGGGGCGGGGTTCAAGAGACCCAGTACTTC. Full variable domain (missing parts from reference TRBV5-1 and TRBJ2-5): KAGVTQTPRYLIKTRGQQVTLSCSPISGHRSVSWYQQTPGQGLQFLFEYFSETQRNKGNFPGRFSGRQFSNSRSEMNVSTLELGDSALYLCASRTYRGGVQETQYFGPGTRLLVL.

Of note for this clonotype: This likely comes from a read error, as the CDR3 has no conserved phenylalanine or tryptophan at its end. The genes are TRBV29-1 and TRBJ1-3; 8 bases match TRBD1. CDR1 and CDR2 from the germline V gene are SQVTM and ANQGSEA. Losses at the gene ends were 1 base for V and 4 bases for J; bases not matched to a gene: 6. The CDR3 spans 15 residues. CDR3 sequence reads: CSVEVQGAQGNTIYL. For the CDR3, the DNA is TGCAGCGTTGAAGTGCAGGGGGCGCAGGGAAACACCATATATCTT.

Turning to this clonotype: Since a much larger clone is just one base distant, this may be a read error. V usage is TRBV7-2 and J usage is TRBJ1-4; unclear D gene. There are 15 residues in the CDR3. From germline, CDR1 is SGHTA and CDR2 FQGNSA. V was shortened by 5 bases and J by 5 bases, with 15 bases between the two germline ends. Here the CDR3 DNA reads TGTGCCAGCAGCCCGTCCGCGCCAAGCAATGAAAAACTGTTTTTT. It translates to CASSPSAPSNEKLFF.

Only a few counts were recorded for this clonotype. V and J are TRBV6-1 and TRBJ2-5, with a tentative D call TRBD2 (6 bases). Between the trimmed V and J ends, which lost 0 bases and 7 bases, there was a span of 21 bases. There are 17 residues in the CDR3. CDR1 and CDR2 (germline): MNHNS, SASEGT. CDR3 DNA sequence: TGTGCCAGCAGTGAAGCCGGCGGGGCCCTATCTGTGTGGACCCAGTACTTC. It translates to CASSEAGGALSVWTQYF.

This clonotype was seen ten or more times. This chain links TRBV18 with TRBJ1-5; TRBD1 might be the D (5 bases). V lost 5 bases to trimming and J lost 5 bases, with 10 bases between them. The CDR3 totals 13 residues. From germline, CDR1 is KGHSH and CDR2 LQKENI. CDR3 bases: TGTGCCAGCTCAGACGGACATCATCAGCCCCAGCATTTT. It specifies CASSDGHHQPQHF.

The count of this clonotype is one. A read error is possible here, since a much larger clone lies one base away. The CDR3 spells CASSHNLGFYSYEQYF. Written as DNA, the CDR3 is TGTGCCAGCAGCCACAACCTAGGATTTTACTCCTACGAGCAGTACTTC. The V gene is TRBV28, the J gene TRBJ2-7; D is unresolved. CDR3 size: 16 residues. V was pared by 6 bases and J by 0 bases, with 18 bases between. From germline, CDR1 is MDHEN and CDR2 SYDVKM.

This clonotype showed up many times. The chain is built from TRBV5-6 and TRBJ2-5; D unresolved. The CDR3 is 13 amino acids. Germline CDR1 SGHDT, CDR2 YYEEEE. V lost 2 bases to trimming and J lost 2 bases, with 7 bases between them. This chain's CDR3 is CASSLGRQETQYF. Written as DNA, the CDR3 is TGTGCCAGCAGCTTAGGCAGGCAAGAGACCCAGTACTTC.

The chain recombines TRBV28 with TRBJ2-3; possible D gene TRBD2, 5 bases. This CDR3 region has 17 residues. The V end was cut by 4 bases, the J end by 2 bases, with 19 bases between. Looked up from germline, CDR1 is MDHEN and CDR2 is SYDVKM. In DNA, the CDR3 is TGTGCCAGCAGTTCCCCGGAGGCTAGCTGCCACACAGATACGCAGTATTTT. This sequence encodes CASSSPEASCHTDTQYF. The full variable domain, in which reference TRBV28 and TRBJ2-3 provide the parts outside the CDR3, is DVKVTQSSRYLVKRTGEKVFLECVQDMDHENMFWYRQDPGLGLRLIYFSYDVKMKEKGDIPEGYSVSREKKERFSLILESASTNQTSMYLCASSSPEASCHTDTQYFGPGTRLTVL.

CDR3 sequence reads: CASSLGLTSSYNEQFF. The CDR3 coding sequence is TGCGCCAGCAGCTTGGGGCTAACGAGCTCCTACAATGAGCAGTTCTTC. V and J are TRBV5-1 and TRBJ2-1; D gene ambiguous. V lost 0 bases and J 0 bases, leaving 10 bases between the germline ends. This CDR3 has 16 residues. Germline V CDR1 and CDR2: SGHRS, YFSETQ.

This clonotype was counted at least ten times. The CDR3 coding sequence is TGTGCCAGCAGCTCGTGGAGCAATCAGCCCCAGCATTTT. Translated: CASSSWSNQPQHF. The rearrangement joins TRBV7-2 to TRBJ1-5; no clear D. This CDR3 contains 13 residues. Trimming took 4 bases from V and 1 from J, leaving 5 bases between them. Germline CDR1 SGHTA, CDR2 FQGNSA.

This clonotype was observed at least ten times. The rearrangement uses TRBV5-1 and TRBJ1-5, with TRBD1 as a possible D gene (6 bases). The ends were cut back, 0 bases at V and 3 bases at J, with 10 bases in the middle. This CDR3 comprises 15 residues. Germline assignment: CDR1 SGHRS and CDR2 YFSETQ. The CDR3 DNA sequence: TGCGCCAGCAGCTTGGGACAGGCCCCCAATCAGCCCCAGCATTTT. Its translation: CASSLGQAPNQPQHF.

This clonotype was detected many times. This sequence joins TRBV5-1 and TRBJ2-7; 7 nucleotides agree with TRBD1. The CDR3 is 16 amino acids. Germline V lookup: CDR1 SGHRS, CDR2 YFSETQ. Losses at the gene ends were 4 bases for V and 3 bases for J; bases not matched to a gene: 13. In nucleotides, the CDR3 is TGCGCCAGCAGCAAATCCCCGGGACAGAAAAACTACGAGCAGTACTTC. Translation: CASSKSPGQKNYEQYF.

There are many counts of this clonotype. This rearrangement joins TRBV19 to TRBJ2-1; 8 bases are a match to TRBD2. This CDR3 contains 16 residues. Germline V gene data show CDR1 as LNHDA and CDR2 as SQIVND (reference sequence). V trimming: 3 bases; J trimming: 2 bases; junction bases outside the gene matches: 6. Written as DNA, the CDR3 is TGTGCCAGTAGTATCAGTCCCGGGGGGGCCTACAATGAGCAGTTCTTC. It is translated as CASSISPGGAYNEQFF.